Shown below are 3 T cell receptor beta chains from a single sample sequenced in a study of CD8 T cells in ankylosing spondylitis. TCRdb re-derived calls from the 5' RACE reads in MiXCR, one entry per CDR3 protein. This sample yields about 340,000 distinct CDR3 sequences, of which roughly 20% are seen a single time; about 12% belongs to the top ten. The material sequenced was blood, either unsorted or a sorted T cell fraction (not recorded which). These receptors were obtained from a male donor with ankylosing spondylitis or in good health (not recorded which).

This clonotype was detected only a few times. The gene calls are TRBV12-3 or TRBV12-4 and TRBJ2-7; D might be TRBD1 (8 bases). Trimming stripped 6 bases from V and 2 bases from J, with 11 bases between. The length of the CDR3 is 13 residues. CDR3: CASRQGGAYEQYF. CDR3 coding DNA: TGTGCCAGCAGACAGGGGGGGGCCTACGAGCAGTACTTC.

The V call is TRBV4-1, the J call TRBJ2-1; D call uncertain. In germline, CDR1 is MGHRA, CDR2 YSYEKL. This CDR3 spans 16 amino acids. Trimming left V 1 base short and J 4 bases short, with 14 bases between. In nucleotides, the CDR3 is TGCGCCAGCAGCCAAGTTGAAGGTGACATGTACAATGAGCAGTTCTTC. Translated, it gives CASSQVEGDMYNEQFF.

The chain combines TRBV20-1 with TRBJ2-7; D perhaps matches TRBD1 (5 bases). The CDR3 runs 11 residues. The germline V and J ends were trimmed by 4 bases and 4 bases, with 8 bases remaining between them. Germline V gives CDR1 DFQATT, CDR2 SNEGSKA (reference sequence). The CDR3 loop is CSATQGYEQYF. CDR3 in DNA: TGCAGTGCTACCCAGGGTTACGAGCAGTACTTC.